The T cell receptor (beta chain) described here comes from a study of OX40 agonist ivuxolimab in advanced cancers. TCRdb's table, derived via immunoSEQ multiplex PCR, lists solely in-frame clones and lacks some. Among 60,000 to 85,000 clones listed, about 89% were seen once. Germline-derived CDR1 and CDR2 are SNHLY and FYNNEI. Trimming took off 6 bases at V and 7 bases at J, with 13 bases between the two ends. The CDR3 consists of 12 residues. The sequence was obtained from an adult with an advanced solid tumor such as melanoma, head and neck, liver or kidney cancer. This chain uses TRBV2 with TRBJ2-7; D is perhaps TRBD1 (6 bases). Here the sequenced sample was CD4+ or CD8+ T cells sorted from blood, taken in a trial of the OX40 agonist ivuxolimab. This chain's CDR3 is CASRRQAREQYF. The CDR3 DNA reads as TGTGCCAGCAGGAGACAGGCACGGGAGCAGTACTTC.